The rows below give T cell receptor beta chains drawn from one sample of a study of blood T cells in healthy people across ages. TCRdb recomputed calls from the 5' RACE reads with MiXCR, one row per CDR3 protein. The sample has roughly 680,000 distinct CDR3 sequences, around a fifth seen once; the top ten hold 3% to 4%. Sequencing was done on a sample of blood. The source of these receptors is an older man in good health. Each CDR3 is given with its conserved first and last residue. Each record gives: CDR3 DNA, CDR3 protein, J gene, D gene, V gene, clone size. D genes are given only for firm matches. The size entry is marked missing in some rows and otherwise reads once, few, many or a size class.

cdr3_nt: TGTGCCAGCAGCTCAGGACTAGCTGAGCAGTTCTTC
cdr3_aa: CASSSGLAEQFF
j_call: TRBJ2-1
d_call: TRBD2
v_call: TRBV7-2
clone_size: few

cdr3_nt: TGTGCCAGCAGAGAGGACAGGACCCAGCCCCAGCATTTT
cdr3_aa: CASREDRTQPQHF
j_call: TRBJ1-5
d_call: TRBD1
v_call: TRBV12-3/TRBV12-4
clone_size: .

cdr3_nt: TGTGCCAGCGGCCCGCGGCTGGGATCACCCCTCCACTTT
cdr3_aa: CASGPRLGSPLHF
j_call: TRBJ1-6
d_call: .
v_call: TRBV6-4
clone_size: .

cdr3_nt: TGTGCCACCAGCAGAGATGCGAAGACTCACAATGAGCAGTTCTTC
cdr3_aa: CATSRDAKTHNEQFF
j_call: TRBJ2-1
d_call: .
v_call: TRBV15
clone_size: many

cdr3_nt: TGTGCCAGCAGCTTGCTGGGAGTGGCGAACATTCAGTACTTC
cdr3_aa: CASSLLGVANIQYF
j_call: TRBJ2-4
d_call: .
v_call: TRBV7-2
clone_size: .

cdr3_nt: TGTGCCAGCAGGCTCGCTGCGGGAGGGTACAATGAGCAGTTCTTC
cdr3_aa: CASRLAAGGYNEQFF
j_call: TRBJ2-1
d_call: TRBD2
v_call: TRBV12-3/TRBV12-4
clone_size: few

cdr3_nt: TGCAGTGCTAGGCTGTTAGCTGATACGCAGTATTTT
cdr3_aa: CSARLLADTQYF
j_call: TRBJ2-3
d_call: .
v_call: TRBV20-1
clone_size: .

cdr3_nt: TGTGCCAGCAGCCATCTAGCGTACAATGAGCAGTTCTTC
cdr3_aa: CASSHLAYNEQFF
j_call: TRBJ2-1
d_call: .
v_call: TRBV11-2
clone_size: .

cdr3_nt: TGCGCCAGCAGCTTATCAGATCCATCCTACAATGAGCAGTTCTTC
cdr3_aa: CASSLSDPSYNEQFF
j_call: TRBJ2-1
d_call: .
v_call: TRBV5-1
clone_size: few

cdr3_nt: TGTGCCAGCAGTCCCCGCACCCTGAGCGGGTTATTTTACAATGGGCAGTTCTTC
cdr3_aa: CASSPRTLSGLFYNGQFF
j_call: TRBJ2-1
d_call: .
v_call: TRBV27
clone_size: few

cdr3_nt: TGCGCCATTCGGGCCGGGACAGGCGCAGATACGCAGTATTTT
cdr3_aa: CAIRAGTGADTQYF
j_call: TRBJ2-3
d_call: TRBD1
v_call: TRBV10-3
clone_size: few

cdr3_nt: TGTGTCAGCGGAACTAGCGGGACTTCGTATGAGCAGTACTTC
cdr3_aa: CVSGTSGTSYEQYF
j_call: TRBJ2-7
d_call: TRBD2
v_call: TRBV6-2/TRBV6-3
clone_size: few

cdr3_nt: TGCGCCAGCAGTGAGTCAGGGGGCCAAGAGACCCAGTACTTC
cdr3_aa: CASSESGGQETQYF
j_call: TRBJ2-5
d_call: .
v_call: TRBV10-1
clone_size: many

cdr3_nt: TGCAGCGTAGGACAGGGGCCGTTTTTATCCGATGCCTATGGCTACACCTTC
cdr3_aa: CSVGQGPFLSDAYGYTF
j_call: TRBJ1-2
d_call: TRBD1
v_call: TRBV29-1
clone_size: .

cdr3_nt: TGTGCCAGCAGTACCCGGGGACTAGCGGGGGCCTACAATGAGCAGTTCTTC
cdr3_aa: CASSTRGLAGAYNEQFF
j_call: TRBJ2-1
d_call: TRBD2
v_call: TRBV28
clone_size: few

cdr3_nt: TGTGCCTGGAGACAGGCCCACTACGAGCAGTACTTC
cdr3_aa: CAWRQAHYEQYF
j_call: TRBJ2-7
d_call: .
v_call: TRBV30
clone_size: .

cdr3_nt: TGCAGTGCTAGAGATCCTCAGGGGCCACAGGAGACCCAGTACTTC
cdr3_aa: CSARDPQGPQETQYF
j_call: TRBJ2-5
d_call: .
v_call: TRBV20-1
clone_size: many

cdr3_nt: TGTGCCAGCAGCCCCTCCGTTCTGGGTAGTTCCTACGAGCAGTACTTC
cdr3_aa: CASSPSVLGSSYEQYF
j_call: TRBJ2-7
d_call: .
v_call: TRBV7-9
clone_size: once

cdr3_nt: TGTGCCAGCAGTAACGTGGCGGGAGGGCCGGGAGAGCAGTACTTC
cdr3_aa: CASSNVAGGPGEQYF
j_call: TRBJ2-7
d_call: TRBD2
v_call: TRBV6-6
clone_size: .

cdr3_nt: TGCAGTGCTAGTTTTGGACAGGGGGCAGGGGAGCAGTTCTTC
cdr3_aa: CSASFGQGAGEQFF
j_call: TRBJ2-1
d_call: TRBD1
v_call: TRBV20-1
clone_size: .

cdr3_nt: TGCAGTGCGGCCCCGGGACTAGCGGGAATCAATGAGCAGTTCTTC
cdr3_aa: CSAAPGLAGINEQFF
j_call: TRBJ2-1
d_call: TRBD2
v_call: TRBV20-1
clone_size: few

cdr3_nt: TGTGCCAGCAGAGGCAAGAGCACAGATACGCAGTATTTT
cdr3_aa: CASRGKSTDTQYF
j_call: TRBJ2-3
d_call: .
v_call: TRBV11-1
clone_size: few

cdr3_nt: TGTGCCAGCAGCTCGACTAGCGGGAGCTACCAAGAGACCCAGTACTTC
cdr3_aa: CASSSTSGSYQETQYF
j_call: TRBJ2-5
d_call: TRBD2
v_call: TRBV12-3/TRBV12-4
clone_size: .

cdr3_nt: TGTGCCAGCAGCTTAGGAGTGCCGACTCCAGAGACCCAGTACTTC
cdr3_aa: CASSLGVPTPETQYF
j_call: TRBJ2-5
d_call: .
v_call: TRBV7-2
clone_size: .

cdr3_nt: TGTGCCAGCAGTTTGGGGGCAGGGTACGACTATGGCTACACCTTC
cdr3_aa: CASSLGAGYDYGYTF
j_call: TRBJ1-2
d_call: .
v_call: TRBV12-3/TRBV12-4
clone_size: .

cdr3_nt: TGTGCCAGCAGTAAGACTAGCGGGATAGCTGGCGGGGAGCTGTTTTTT
cdr3_aa: CASSKTSGIAGGELFF
j_call: TRBJ2-2
d_call: TRBD2
v_call: TRBV6-1
clone_size: .

cdr3_nt: TGTGCCAGCTCACCAAGAATCGGGGATGAGCAGTTCTTC
cdr3_aa: CASSPRIGDEQFF
j_call: TRBJ2-1
d_call: .
v_call: TRBV18
clone_size: .

cdr3_nt: TGTGCCAGCAGGTCCCCTCGGGGAGGGAAGGAAAAACTGTTTTTT
cdr3_aa: CASRSPRGGKEKLFF
j_call: TRBJ1-4
d_call: .
v_call: TRBV6-5
clone_size: .

cdr3_nt: TGCAGTGCGAGACTAGCGGGAGGATTGGGTAGCACAGATACGCAGTATTTT
cdr3_aa: CSARLAGGLGSTDTQYF
j_call: TRBJ2-3
d_call: TRBD2
v_call: TRBV20-1
clone_size: .

cdr3_nt: TGTGCCAGCAGTTACCCTCAGACAGCAATCGAACAAGAGACCCAGTACTTC
cdr3_aa: CASSYPQTAIEQETQYF
j_call: TRBJ2-5
d_call: .
v_call: TRBV6-5
clone_size: .

cdr3_nt: TGTGCCAGCAGCCAAAGGACGGGGGGAACTGAAGGCTACACCTTC
cdr3_aa: CASSQRTGGTEGYTF
j_call: TRBJ1-2
d_call: .
v_call: TRBV7-2
clone_size: few

cdr3_nt: TGCAGCGTAAAGGGACTGAGCTATGGCTACACCTTC
cdr3_aa: CSVKGLSYGYTF
j_call: TRBJ1-2
d_call: .
v_call: TRBV29-1
clone_size: few

cdr3_nt: TGCGCCAGCAGTTTTGAGACTAGCGGCACAGATACGCAGTATTTT
cdr3_aa: CASSFETSGTDTQYF
j_call: TRBJ2-3
d_call: TRBD2
v_call: TRBV5-1
clone_size: once

cdr3_nt: TGCAGTGCTACAGCGGGAGGGCCGTCCAATGAGCAGTTCTTC
cdr3_aa: CSATAGGPSNEQFF
j_call: TRBJ2-1
d_call: TRBD2
v_call: TRBV20-1
clone_size: .

cdr3_nt: TGTGCCAGCAGCCAGGGACGGCGGAATGAGCAGTTCTTC
cdr3_aa: CASSQGRRNEQFF
j_call: TRBJ2-1
d_call: .
v_call: TRBV3-1
clone_size: .

cdr3_nt: TGTGCCAGCAGTTCCGACAGGGATGGAGATACGCAGTATTTT
cdr3_aa: CASSSDRDGDTQYF
j_call: TRBJ2-3
d_call: TRBD1
v_call: TRBV5-6
clone_size: .

cdr3_nt: TGTGCCAGCAGTGAGGCCGAACCCCTCCACTTT
cdr3_aa: CASSEAEPLHF
j_call: TRBJ1-6
d_call: .
v_call: TRBV6-1
clone_size: few

cdr3_nt: TGTGCCAGCACCTACGGGGGACCTCGGGATACGCAGTATTTT
cdr3_aa: CASTYGGPRDTQYF
j_call: TRBJ2-3
d_call: .
v_call: TRBV12-3/TRBV12-4
clone_size: .

cdr3_nt: TGCGCCAGCACCCCAGACAGGGGGCTATACAATGAGCAGTTCTTC
cdr3_aa: CASTPDRGLYNEQFF
j_call: TRBJ2-1
d_call: TRBD1
v_call: TRBV4-3
clone_size: many

cdr3_nt: TGCGCCAGCAGCCCGGGACAGGGAGGTGATGAAAAACTGTTTTTT
cdr3_aa: CASSPGQGGDEKLFF
j_call: TRBJ1-4
d_call: TRBD1
v_call: TRBV5-1
clone_size: .

cdr3_nt: TGTGCCAGCAGCTCGCGGACAGGGGGCAGAGATACGCAGTATTTT
cdr3_aa: CASSSRTGGRDTQYF
j_call: TRBJ2-3
d_call: TRBD1
v_call: TRBV7-2
clone_size: .

cdr3_nt: TGCGCCAGCAGTGAGGGGCCTTTGGGTGCTGAAGCTTTCTTT
cdr3_aa: CASSEGPLGAEAFF
j_call: TRBJ1-1
d_call: .
v_call: TRBV10-1
clone_size: .

cdr3_nt: TGTGCCAGCAGTTATATCACCTACGAGCAGTACTTC
cdr3_aa: CASSYITYEQYF
j_call: TRBJ2-7
d_call: .
v_call: TRBV6-2/TRBV6-3
clone_size: .

cdr3_nt: TGTGCCAGCTCACAAAACAGGGAAATGAACACTGAAGCTTTCTTT
cdr3_aa: CASSQNREMNTEAFF
j_call: TRBJ1-1
d_call: .
v_call: TRBV18
clone_size: few

cdr3_nt: TGCGCCAGCAGCGCCTCAGGGGGCGGTATCACCGGGGAGCTGTTTTTT
cdr3_aa: CASSASGGGITGELFF
j_call: TRBJ2-2
d_call: TRBD1
v_call: TRBV5-1
clone_size: few

cdr3_nt: TGTGCCACCTCAACAGGTTTAGAGACCCAGTACTTC
cdr3_aa: CATSTGLETQYF
j_call: TRBJ2-5
d_call: .
v_call: TRBV12-3/TRBV12-4
clone_size: many

cdr3_nt: TGTGCCAGCAGTGTCCGACAGTTAAGGGTTGGCACAGCTACGCAGTATTTT
cdr3_aa: CASSVRQLRVGTATQYF
j_call: TRBJ2-3
d_call: .
v_call: TRBV27
clone_size: .